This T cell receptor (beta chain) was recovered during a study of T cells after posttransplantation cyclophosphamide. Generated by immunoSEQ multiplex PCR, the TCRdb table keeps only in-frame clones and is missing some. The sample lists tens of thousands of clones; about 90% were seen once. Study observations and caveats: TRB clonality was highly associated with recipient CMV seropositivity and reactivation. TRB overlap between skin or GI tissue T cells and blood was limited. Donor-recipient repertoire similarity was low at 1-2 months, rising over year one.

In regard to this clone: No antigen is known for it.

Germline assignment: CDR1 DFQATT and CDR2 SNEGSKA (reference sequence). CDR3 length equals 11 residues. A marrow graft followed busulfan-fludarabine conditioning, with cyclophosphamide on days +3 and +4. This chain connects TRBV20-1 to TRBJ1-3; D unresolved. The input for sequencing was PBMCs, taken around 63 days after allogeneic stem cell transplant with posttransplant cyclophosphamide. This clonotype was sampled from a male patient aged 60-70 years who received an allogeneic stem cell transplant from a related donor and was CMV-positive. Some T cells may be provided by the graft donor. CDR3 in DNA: TGCAGCTCCCTCAGGGGAAACACCATATATTTT. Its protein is CSSLRGNTIYF.